The 10 T cell receptor beta chains reported below all come from one sample, sequenced in a study of blood T cell repertoires in COVID-19. TCRdb's table, derived via immunoSEQ multiplex PCR, lists solely in-frame clones and lacks some. The repertoire holds fewer than 50,000 clones, roughly 70% seen once, with around 6.5% in the top ten. Sequencing input: peripheral blood. The receptors here all came from a man older than 75 with acute or convalescent COVID-19.

This clone was observed at least ten times. J is TRBJ1-1 and V is TRBV6-5; tentative D call: TRBD1 (5 bases). Germline values: CDR1 MNHEY, CDR2 SVGAGI. With 5 bases removed from V and 7 bases from J, the gap between germline ends came to 14 bases. This CDR3 region has 13 residues. CDR3 sequence reads: CASSPQGGGEAFF. The CDR3 DNA is TGTGCCAGCAGTCCCCAGGGAGGAGGTGAAGCTTTCTTT.

The chain employs TRBV30 and TRBJ1-1; unclear D gene. The V end was cut by 4 bases, the J end by 1 base, with 13 bases between. The CDR3 totals 14 residues. Germline V CDR1 and CDR2: GTSNPN, SVGIG (reference sequence). The CDR3 here is CAWNPGGANTEAFF. The CDR3 DNA reads as TGTGCCTGGAATCCCGGAGGTGCGAACACTGAAGCTTTCTTT.

As for this clone: Other DNA sequences in the same sample also yield this CDR3. The chain carries TRBV5-6 and TRBJ1-2, with 11 positions matching TRBD1. V trimming: 4 bases; J trimming: 3 bases; junction bases outside the gene matches: 2. The CDR3 is made up of 14 amino acids. The V gene's germline CDR1 is SGHDT and CDR2 YYEEEE. The DNA for the CDR3 is TGTGCCAGCAGCAGGGGACAGGGGGACTATGGCTACACCTTC. The encoded protein is CASSRGQGDYGYTF.

The V and J genes are TRBV5-4 and TRBJ2-2; D might be TRBD2 (6 bases). The germline V gene has CDR1 SGHNT and CDR2 YYREEE (reference sequence). This CDR3 has 15 residues. The V and J ends lost 10 bases and 6 bases respectively, with 22 bases between them. The CDR3 DNA follows: TGTGCCTCACTCCGGAGGGGCGGGAATTCCGGGGAGCTGTTTTTT. Translating gives CASLRRGGNSGELFF.

This chain uses TRBV2 with TRBJ2-2, with TRBD1 as a possible D gene (5 bases). This CDR3 has 16 amino acids. V lost 3 bases to trimming and J lost 0 bases, with 11 bases between them. CDR1 is SNHLY, CDR2 FYNNEI, per germline. The chain's CDR3 is CASSEETVPNTGELFF. CDR3 sequence (DNA): TGTGCCAGCAGTGAGGAGACAGTTCCGAACACCGGGGAGCTGTTTTTT.

The chain combines TRBV6-5 with TRBJ2-7; 9 positions agree with TRBD2. With 7 bases clipped from V and 3 bases from J, the junction kept 7 bases outside the gene matches. This CDR3 has 14 amino acids. Germline V gene data show CDR1 as MNHEY and CDR2 as SVGAGI. The CDR3 is CASTALAGSYEQYF. The CDR3 region has the DNA TGTGCCAGCACCGCGCTAGCGGGAAGCTACGAGCAGTACTTC.

The chain carries TRBV18 and TRBJ2-7, with D possibly being TRBD2 (7 bases). The ends were cut back, 3 bases at V and 2 bases at J, with 17 bases in the middle. The CDR3 totals 16 residues. Germline loops: CDR1 KGHSH, CDR2 LQKENI. CDR3: CASSPLVSGGTYEQYF. The CDR3 DNA reads as TGTGCCAGCTCACCCCTGGTGTCGGGGGGCACCTACGAGCAGTACTTC.

This clone was picked up a small number of times. This chain uses TRBV6-5 with TRBJ2-1; 7 nucleotides line up with TRBD1. V lost 4 bases to trimming and J lost 9 bases; unmatched junction nucleotides: 9. CDR1 is MNHEY, CDR2 SVGAGI, per germline. The CDR3 length is 14 residues. The CDR3 nucleotides are TGTGCCAGCAGTTTCTTTCAACAGGGGAGTGAGCAGTTCTTC. Amino acids: CASSFFQQGSEQFF.

The J gene is TRBJ1-5, the V gene TRBV19; D unclear. The germline V and J ends were trimmed by 2 bases and 0 bases, with 5 bases remaining between them. The V gene's germline CDR1 is LNHDA and CDR2 SQIVND (reference sequence). This CDR3 comprises 14 residues. The chain's CDR3 is CASSISVSNQPQHF. Written as DNA, the CDR3 is TGTGCCAGTAGTATATCCGTTAGCAATCAGCCCCAGCATTTT.

The chain couples TRBV2 to TRBJ2-2; maybe TRBD2 (7 bases). CDR1 is SNHLY and CDR2 is FYNNEI in the germline V gene. CDR3 length equals 14 residues. V was clipped by 7 bases and J by 8 bases, with 17 bases between them. The CDR3, as DNA: TGTGCCAGCACCCAGGGGAGGGCCCGTGGGGAGCTGTTTTTT. It yields the protein CASTQGRARGELFF. Full variable domain (remainder filled in from reference TRBV2 and TRBJ2-2): EPEVTQTPSHQVTQMGQEVILRCVPISNHLYFYWYRQILGQKVEFLVSFYNNEISEKSEIFDDQFSVERPDGSNFTLKIRSTKLEDSAMYFCASTQGRARGELFFGEGSRLTVL.